This TCR beta chain is drawn from a study of blood T cells in healthy people across ages. Germline-derived CDR1 and CDR2 are SNHLY and FYNNEI. CDR3 length: 14 residues. Combining a sample-barcoded 5' primer with a J-beta primer mix, a second PCR ran for about 7 to 12 cycles. TCRdb re-derived calls from the 5' RACE reads in MiXCR, one entry per CDR3 protein. The repertoire consists of over a million distinct CDR3 sequences, with under 55% occurring once and the leading ten covering around 4%. The genes are TRBV2 and TRBJ2-1, with 10 positions matching TRBD2. The J call is doubtful: the DNA matches TRBJ2-7 better. The receptor was derived from a woman aged 18-30 years in good health. The sample consisted of blood. The CDR3 here is CASRAGLATNEQYF. As DNA, the CDR3 is TGTGCCAGCAGAGCGGGACTAGCGACCAATGAGCAGTACTTC.